The clone carrying this T cell receptor (beta chain) was found many times. Its antigen remains unknown. This specimen comes from a study of early T cells in non-severe SARS-CoV-2 infection. Whole-study context: The sequenced material was bulk RNA from unsorted whole blood, and its chains were unpaired.

Tagging with unique molecular identifiers was applied to individual cDNA molecules. TCRdb processed the 5' RACE reads anew with MiXCR; each CDR3 protein has one entry. The profile shows approximately 40,000 distinct CDR3 sequences, about 9.3% of them singletons. Study results and limitations: VDJdb-based matching was biased toward anti-spike CD8 responses and missed private and CD4 specificities.

The specimen sequenced was whole blood. The sequence came from an adult who was a healthcare worker with PCR-confirmed SARS-CoV-2 infection or an uninfected control (not recorded which).

Here the CDR3 reads CSARQGLTDTQYF. In DNA, the CDR3 is TGCAGTGCCCGACAGGGTTTAACAGATACGCAGTATTTT. The chain joins TRBV20-1 to TRBJ2-3, with TRBD1 identical over 7 bases. Germline V gene sequence: CDR1 DFQATT, CDR2 SNEGSKA (reference sequence). The CDR3 covers 13 residues. V lost 6 bases and J lost 3; bases outside the gene matches: 6.